These 9 T cell receptor beta chains originate from one sample sequenced in a study of blood T cell repertoires in COVID-19 (dated by TCRdb to 2020 to 2021). Library method: the immunoSEQ multiplex PCR assay. Entries here come from immuneACCESS through TCRdb and include only in-frame sequences with V and J called. Some clones fail to appear in such tables; in the studies checked, an unresolved V gene covers under half of the shortfall, and the cause of the remainder is unknown. The sample table shows tens of thousands of clones, and 70% to 90% are seen once. The top ten clonotypes cover 5% to 6.5% of the sample. The sequencing sample was made of peripheral blood. These receptors all stem from a man aged 55 to 70 with acute or convalescent COVID-19.

The CDR3 DNA reads as TGTGCCAGTAGTATTTCGGGGTCAACCTACGAGCAGTACTTC. It yields the protein CASSISGSTYEQYF. This chain joins TRBV19 and TRBJ2-7; the D gene is possibly TRBD2 (5 bases). The V gene's germline CDR1 is LNHDA and CDR2 SQIVND (reference sequence). This CDR3 is 14 amino acids long. The V end lost 3 bases, the J end lost 2 bases, and 11 bases lay between the germline ends. The full variable domain, with the rest looked up from reference TRBV19 and TRBJ2-7, is DGGITQSPKYLFRKEGQNVTLSCEQNLNHDAMYWYRQDPGQGLRLIYYSQIVNDFQKGDIAEGYSVSREKKESFPLTVTSAQKNPTAFYLCASSISGSTYEQYFGPGTRLTVT.

This chain links TRBV10-3 with TRBJ2-1; 8 bases are a match to TRBD1. The CDR3 runs 15 residues. J gave up 3 bases and V 6 bases, and 7 bases lay outside the gene matches. Germline CDR1 is ENHRY and CDR2 is SYGVKD. CDR3 sequence (DNA): TGTGCCATCAGAGCCGGGACAGGTAACTACAATGAGCAGTTCTTC. Its protein is CAIRAGTGNYNEQFF.

The gene calls are TRBV5-4 and TRBJ1-4; no clear D gene. CDR3 length: 16 amino acids. Germline V gene lookup returns CDR1 SGHNT and CDR2 YYREEE (reference sequence). Trimming cost V 4 bases and J 0 bases, with 13 bases left between them. The CDR3: CASSPSPRTTNEKLFF. CDR3 DNA: TGTGCCAGCAGCCCCAGTCCTCGAACAACTAATGAAAAACTGTTTTTT.

To note about this clone: Relative to the germline gene, one junction end is altered; a read error may explain this. This chain joins TRBV27 and TRBJ1-2; 9 bases line up with TRBD1. Germline V gene data show CDR1 as MNHEY and CDR2 as SMNVEV (reference sequence). CDR3 length: 10 residues. CDR3 sequence reads: CASTWTGDPW. DNA of the CDR3: TGTGCCAGCACCTGGACAGGGGACCCTTGG.

V and J are TRBV27 and TRBJ1-1; a possible D gene is TRBD1 (5 bases). The CDR3 loop spans 11 amino acids. Germline assignment: CDR1 MNHEY and CDR2 SMNVEV (reference sequence). Trimming took off 5 bases at V and 10 bases at J, with 11 bases between the two ends. The DNA for the CDR3 is TGTGCCAGCAGTAATCAGGGCTCAGCTTTCTTT. It yields the protein CASSNQGSAFF.

This clone was seen a single time. The chain joins TRBV18 to TRBJ1-1; D may be TRBD1 (6 bases). Trimming took off 3 bases at V and 3 bases at J, with 17 bases between the two ends. There are 16 residues in the CDR3. Per the germline V gene, CDR1 is KGHSH and CDR2 is LQKENI. The CDR3 loop reads CASSPPGGGGDTEAFF. The CDR3 nucleotides are TGTGCCAGCTCACCCCCCGGCGGAGGGGGGGACACTGAAGCTTTCTTT.

V usage is TRBV7-9 and J usage is TRBJ1-1; D ambiguous. V shed 5 bases and J shed 1 base, with 14 bases lying between them. The CDR3 contains 15 residues. Germline V gene lookup returns CDR1 SEHNR and CDR2 FQNEAQ (reference sequence). The CDR3 coding sequence is TGTGCCAGCAGCCAGTGGGGAGAATCGAACACTGAAGCTTTCTTT. This gives the protein CASSQWGESNTEAFF.

The chain has TRBV6-2 or TRBV6-3 and TRBJ1-1; a weak D match, TRBD1 (6 bases). The CDR3 runs to 14 residues. Germline CDR1 and CDR2: MNHEY and SVGEGT. The V and J ends lost 4 bases and 1 base respectively, with 10 bases between them. Here the CDR3 reads CASSWTEANTEAFF. CDR3 DNA sequence: TGTGCCAGCAGTTGGACAGAAGCGAACACTGAAGCTTTCTTT.

The chain couples TRBV12-5 to TRBJ1-3, with a tentative D call TRBD1 (5 bases). Trimming shortened V by 1 base and J by 0 bases, and 7 bases separated the two germline ends. The CDR3 runs to 15 residues. CDR1 and CDR2 (germline): LGHNT, FRNRAP. CDR3: CASGLGTPSGNTIYF. In DNA form, the CDR3 reads TGTGCTAGTGGTTTGGGGACACCCTCTGGAAACACCATATATTTT.